Presented here are 15 T cell receptor beta chains from one specimen sequenced in a study of blood T cell repertoires in COVID-19. The protocol was immunoSEQ multiplex PCR, while the TCRdb copy is restricted to in-frame clones and leaves out a portion. This sample carries 55,000 to 90,000 clones, more than 85% of them seen once, and the ten largest clones take almost 4%. The specimen was peripheral blood. Every receptor here comes from a man aged 65-85 years with active COVID-19.

The rearrangement uses TRBV18 and TRBJ2-5, with a tentative D call TRBD2 (5 bases). Trimming shortened V by 5 bases and J by 3 bases, and 10 bases separated the two germline ends. The CDR3 covers 13 residues. Germline loops: CDR1 KGHSH, CDR2 LQKENI. This chain's CDR3 is CASSTGNKETQYF. The DNA of the CDR3 is TGTGCCAGCTCAACGGGGAATAAAGAGACCCAGTACTTC.

V gene TRBV6-6 combines with J gene TRBJ2-7; TRBD2 agrees at 8 bases. V lost 6 bases, J lost 3 bases, and 10 bases stayed unmatched. Germline V lookup: CDR1 MNHNY, CDR2 SVGAGI (reference sequence). The CDR3 covers 15 residues. This CDR3 reads CASRGTSRLGYEQYF. CDR3 DNA sequence: TGTGCCAGCAGGGGGACTAGTCGCCTGGGCTACGAGCAGTACTTC.

The genes are TRBV7-3 and TRBJ2-1; 8 bases match TRBD2. The germline V gene has CDR1 SGHTA and CDR2 FQGTGA. This CDR3 contains 16 residues. The junction had 11 bases not matched to a gene; V was cut back by 5 bases and J by 5 bases. The CDR3 sequence: CASSRIGGRTDNEQFF. The CDR3 DNA is TGTGCCAGCAGCCGTATCGGCGGGAGGACCGACAATGAGCAGTTCTTC.

The chain links TRBV11-2 to TRBJ2-5; 8 bases match TRBD2. The CDR3 is made up of 15 amino acids. CDR1 is SGHAT and CDR2 is FQNNGV in the germline V gene. The junction had 9 bases not matched to a gene; V was cut back by 5 bases and J by 4 bases. The CDR3 here is CASSLTSGSLETQYF. The CDR3 coding sequence is TGTGCCAGCAGCCTAACTAGCGGATCGCTAGAGACCCAGTACTTC.

This clone was seen once. V and J are TRBV7-2 and TRBJ1-6; D might be TRBD1 (5 bases). Germline-derived CDR1 and CDR2 are SGHTA and FQGNSA. V dropped 1 base and J dropped 10 bases, with 14 bases sitting between them. CDR3 length: 15 amino acids. The CDR3 sequence is CASSLGQGYRSPLHF. CDR3 in DNA: TGTGCCAGCAGCTTAGGGCAGGGCTACAGATCACCCCTCCACTTT.

This clone has just one count. J is TRBJ1-2 and V is TRBV5-6; D is perhaps TRBD1 (5 bases). The CDR3 is 14 residues long. V was clipped by 4 bases and J by 8 bases, with 18 bases between them. Germline CDR1 reads SGHDT; CDR2 reads YYEEEE. CDR3 sequence: CASSPGGATHGYTF. CDR3 in DNA: TGTGCCAGCAGCCCCGGAGGGGCGACTCACGGCTACACCTTC.

This chain connects TRBV5-1 to TRBJ2-5, with 8 bases matching TRBD2. Germline V CDR1 and CDR2: SGHRS, YFSETQ. With 0 bases clipped from V and 2 bases from J, the junction kept 6 bases outside the gene matches. The length of the CDR3 is 16 residues. The CDR3 coding sequence is TGCGCCAGCAGCTTGGGTTCCCTAGCGGGTCAAGAGACCCAGTACTTC. It yields the protein CASSLGSLAGQETQYF.

This chain joins TRBV19 and TRBJ1-4; D is uncertain. With 7 bases removed from V and 7 bases from J, the gap between germline ends came to 16 bases. Germline-derived CDR1 and CDR2 are LNHDA and SQIVND (reference sequence). This CDR3 comprises 14 residues. In nucleotides, the CDR3 is TGTGCCAGTACCCCGCGGAGGGCAACTGAAAAACTGTTTTTT. It yields the protein CASTPRRATEKLFF.

The genes are TRBV10-3 and TRBJ2-5; TRBD2 agrees at 7 bases. Germline V gene sequence: CDR1 ENHRY, CDR2 SYGVKD. The CDR3 loop spans 17 amino acids. With 6 bases clipped from V and 5 bases from J, the junction kept 18 bases outside the gene matches. The CDR3 DNA is TGTGCCATCAGCCCCGGGGTTGCGGGAGTTTCCGGGGAGACCCAGTACTTC. This sequence encodes CAISPGVAGVSGETQYF.

Here the CDR3 reads CASSRRAGGGNTIYF. The DNA for the CDR3 is TGTGCCAGCAGCCGTAGGGCAGGGGGGGGAAACACCATATATTTT. The chain carries TRBV7-2 and TRBJ1-3, with 7 bases lining up with TRBD1. Per the germline V gene, CDR1 is SGHTA and CDR2 is FQGNSA. This CDR3 spans 15 amino acids. V shed 5 bases, J shed 4 bases, and the junction held 8 bases outside the gene matches.

This clone came up once. The genes are TRBV27 and TRBJ2-7, with 7 bases identical to TRBD2. Germline CDR1 is MNHEY and CDR2 is SMNVEV (reference sequence). The CDR3 contains 15 residues. The ends lost 0 bases at V and 3 bases at J; junction bases unmatched: 5. Written as DNA, the CDR3 is TGTGCCAGCAGTTTATCGACGGGAGGTGGCTACGAGCAGTACTTC. Its protein product is CASSLSTGGGYEQYF.

The V gene is TRBV28, the J gene TRBJ2-7, with 8 positions matching TRBD2. CDR3 length: 14 amino acids. Germline CDR1 reads MDHEN; CDR2 reads SYDVKM. V was clipped by 5 bases and J by 9 bases; unmatched bases: 12. Here the CDR3 reads CASSTPGTSWGQYF. CDR3 coding DNA: TGTGCCAGCAGTACCCCCGGGACTAGTTGGGGGCAGTACTTC.

This chain joins TRBV27 and TRBJ2-5; 9 bases are shared with TRBD2. With V trimmed by 3 bases and J by 5 bases, 7 bases remained unmatched. This CDR3 contains 15 residues. Germline assignment: CDR1 MNHEY and CDR2 SMNVEV (reference sequence). The CDR3 here is CASSLWAGGEETQYF. The DNA for the CDR3 is TGTGCCAGCAGTTTGTGGGCGGGGGGGGAGGAGACCCAGTACTTC.

This clone was counted only a few times. The chain recombines TRBV5-1 with TRBJ2-1; TRBD1 aligns across 10 bases. CDR1 is SGHRS and CDR2 is YFSETQ in the germline V gene. The CDR3 has 14 residues. Unmatched junction bases numbered 2, after V lost 2 bases and J lost 6 bases. This CDR3 reads CASSFGTGVNEQFF. The CDR3 nucleotides read TGCGCCAGCAGCTTTGGGACAGGGGTCAATGAGCAGTTCTTC.

The chain employs TRBV18 and TRBJ2-7; 9 nucleotides agree with TRBD1. The length of the CDR3 is 15 residues. Per germline, CDR1 KGHSH and CDR2 LQKENI. V shed 3 bases and J 6 bases; nucleotides not matched to a gene: 9. The CDR3 region is CASSPVGQGPSEQYF. The CDR3, as DNA: TGTGCCAGCTCACCGGTGGGACAGGGCCCCTCCGAGCAGTACTTC.